These 13 T cell receptor beta chains share one sample of origin, sequenced in a study of OX40 agonist ivuxolimab in advanced cancers. Clones were sequenced by immunoSEQ multiplex PCR, and TCRdb holds only the in-frame ones, with some missing. This table holds 65,000 to 85,000 clones, 90% to 95% found once. The starting material was CD4+ or CD8+ T cells sorted from blood, obtained in a trial of the OX40 agonist ivuxolimab. Source of these receptors: an adult with an advanced solid tumor such as melanoma, head and neck, liver or kidney cancer.

The V call is TRBV4-1, the J call TRBJ2-2; no clear D gene. In germline, CDR1 is MGHRA, CDR2 YSYEKL. Trimming pared 1 base from V and 7 bases from J, leaving 7 bases between. There are 13 residues in the CDR3. Written as DNA, the CDR3 is TGCGCCAGCAGCCAAGGGGCAGGCGGGGAGCTGTTTTTT. It yields the protein CASSQGAGGELFF.

The V gene is TRBV2, the J gene TRBJ2-7, with 9 bases that match TRBD1. The CDR3 is made up of 15 amino acids. The germline V gene encodes CDR1 SNHLY and CDR2 FYNNEI. Trimming at V came to 3 bases and at J to 6 bases, leaving 9 bases not matched to a gene. For the CDR3, the DNA is TGTGCCAGCAGTGACCTGGGACAGGGAAGGAGCGAGCAGTACTTC. Translating gives CASSDLGQGRSEQYF.

A word on this clone: The junction departs from germline at one end; a sequencing error may be responsible. J is TRBJ1-5 and V is TRBV27; maybe TRBD1 (6 bases). This CDR3 comprises 15 residues. The germline V gene encodes CDR1 MNHEY and CDR2 SMNVEV (reference sequence). CDR3 amino acids: CASRLYREHNQPQHF. The CDR3 bases are TGTGCCAGCAGATTATACAGGGAGCACAATCAGCCCCAGCATTTT.

V gene TRBV4-1 combines with J gene TRBJ1-2; 7 bases match TRBD1. With 1 base clipped from V and 4 bases from J, the junction kept 6 bases outside the gene matches. The CDR3 spans 15 residues. Germline lookup yields CDR1 MGHRA and CDR2 YSYEKL. The CDR3 DNA is TGCGCCAGCAGCCAAGGCCAGGGGGGAATCTATGGCTACACCTTC. Translation gives CASSQGQGGIYGYTF.

CDR3 residues: CASTDRAGGRETQYF. As DNA, the CDR3 is TGTGCCAGCACTGACCGAGCAGGGGGGCGAGAGACCCAGTACTTC. This chain connects TRBV6-5 to TRBJ2-5; TRBD1 might be the D (7 bases). This CDR3 is 15 amino acids long. The V gene lost 7 bases and the J gene lost 4 bases, with 19 bases spanning the gap. Germline V gene lookup returns CDR1 MNHEY and CDR2 SVGAGI.

V is TRBV19 and J is TRBJ1-1; D perhaps matches TRBD1 (6 bases). This CDR3 is built from 13 residues. Deletions cut 9 bases from V and 5 bases from J, with 16 bases between. CDR1 and CDR2 from the germline V gene are LNHDA and SQIVND (reference sequence). As DNA, the CDR3 is TGTGCCAGCAAGAGACAGGTATTGACTGAAGCTTTCTTT. This sequence encodes CASKRQVLTEAFF.

The chain carries TRBV19 and TRBJ2-7, with 12 bases fitting TRBD2. V shed 5 bases and J 4 bases; nucleotides not matched to a gene: 6. The CDR3 loop spans 15 amino acids. Germline-derived CDR1 and CDR2 are LNHDA and SQIVND (reference sequence). The CDR3 region has the DNA TGTGCCAGTAGTGCTAGCGGGAGGGCCCTTTACGAGCAGTACTTC. This codes for CASSASGRALYEQYF.

V and J are TRBV27 and TRBJ2-1, with a weak D call TRBD1 (6 bases). V was cut by 2 bases and J by 4 bases, with 12 bases left in between. This CDR3 spans 15 amino acids. In germline, CDR1 is MNHEY, CDR2 SMNVEV (reference sequence). CDR3 coding DNA: TGTGCCAGCAGTTTACCCCCAGGACAGTACAATGAGCAGTTCTTC. Its protein is CASSLPPGQYNEQFF.

This chain connects TRBV19 to TRBJ1-2; 8 bases line up with TRBD1. Losses at the gene ends were 6 bases for V and 4 bases for J; bases not matched to a gene: 13. The CDR3 has 16 amino acids. CDR1 LNHDA and CDR2 SQIVND come from the germline V gene (reference sequence). CDR3 coding DNA: TGTGCCAGTAGCCTACAGGGCCCCAGGGGGCCCTATGGCTACACCTTC. It is translated as CASSLQGPRGPYGYTF.

This clone was seen only once. This chain links TRBV7-3 with TRBJ2-1; the match to TRBD2 covers 10 bases. J gave up 5 bases and V 2 bases, and 6 bases lay outside the gene matches. Per the germline V gene, CDR1 is SGHTA and CDR2 is FQGTGA. This CDR3 contains 16 residues. DNA of the CDR3: TGTGCCAGCAGCTTACTAGCGGGAGAAAAGGACAATGAGCAGTTCTTC. This codes for CASSLLAGEKDNEQFF.

The chain combines TRBV5-8 with TRBJ2-1; D ambiguous. This CDR3 is built from 12 residues. Trimming stripped 0 bases from V and 8 bases from J, with 6 bases between. Germline V gene sequence: CDR1 SGHTS, CDR2 YDEGEE. Written as DNA, the CDR3 is TGTGCCAGCAGCTTGGCCCCGGATGAGCAGTTCTTC. This codes for CASSLAPDEQFF.

The chain links TRBV19 to TRBJ2-1, with D unresolved. The CDR3 totals 13 residues. V lost 1 base, J lost 6 bases, and 7 bases lay in between. The V gene's germline CDR1 is LNHDA and CDR2 SQIVND (reference sequence). CDR3 loop: CASSIGLPNEQFF. The CDR3 DNA reads as TGTGCCAGTAGTATAGGACTCCCCAATGAGCAGTTCTTC. The full variable domain, with the rest looked up from reference TRBV19 and TRBJ2-1, is DGGITQSPKYLFRKEGQNVTLSCEQNLNHDAMYWYRQDPGQGLRLIYYSQIVNDFQKGDIAEGYSVSREKKESFPLTVTSAQKNPTAFYLCASSIGLPNEQFFGPGTRLTVL.

The V and J genes are TRBV7-9 and TRBJ2-2, with D unclear. This CDR3 is built from 13 residues. Germline CDR1 reads SEHNR; CDR2 reads FQNEAQ (reference sequence). Deletions cut 1 base from V and 6 bases from J, with 6 bases between. CDR3 DNA: TGTGCCAGCAGCTTAGGGTCGGCCGGGGAGCTGTTTTTT. This encodes CASSLGSAGELFF.